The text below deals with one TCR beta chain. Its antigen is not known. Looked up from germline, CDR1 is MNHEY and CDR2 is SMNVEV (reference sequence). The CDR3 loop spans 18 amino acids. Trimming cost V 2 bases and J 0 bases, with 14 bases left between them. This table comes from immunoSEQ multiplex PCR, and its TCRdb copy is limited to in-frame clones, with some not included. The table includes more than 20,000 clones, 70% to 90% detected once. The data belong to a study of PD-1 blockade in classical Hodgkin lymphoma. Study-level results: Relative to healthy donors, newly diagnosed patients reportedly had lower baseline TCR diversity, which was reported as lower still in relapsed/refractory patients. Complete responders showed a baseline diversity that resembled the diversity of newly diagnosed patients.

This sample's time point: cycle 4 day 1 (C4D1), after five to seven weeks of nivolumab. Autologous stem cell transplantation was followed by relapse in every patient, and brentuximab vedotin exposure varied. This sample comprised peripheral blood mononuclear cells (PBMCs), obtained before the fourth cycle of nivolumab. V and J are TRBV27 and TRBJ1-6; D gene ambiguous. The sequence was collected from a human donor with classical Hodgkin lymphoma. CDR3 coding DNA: TGTGCCAGCAGTTTACGAGCAGTGCCGAGCTCCTATAATTCACCCCTCCACTTT. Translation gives CASSLRAVPSSYNSPLHF.